This TCR beta chain was sequenced in a study of blood T cells in healthy people across ages. This clonotype occurred a few times. Alongside a J-beta primer mix, a sample-barcoded 5' primer served in a second PCR lasting about 7 to 11 cycles. TCRdb re-called the 5' RACE reads with MiXCR, one entry per CDR3 protein. The sample lists fewer than 800,000 distinct CDR3 sequences, 20% to 30% occurring once. These data are also associated with another study on T cells of mothers and their children. That paper adds: Once extracted, all RNA went into cDNA synthesis at approximately 1.6 ug per 15 ul.

The specimen was blood. This clonotype originated in a boy between 10 and 17 years old in good health.

The CDR3 reads CAISESGQTTGELFF. CDR3 sequence (DNA): TGTGCCATCAGTGAGTCGGGACAGACAACCGGGGAGCTGTTTTTT. This chain joins TRBV10-3 and TRBJ2-2; 7 bases are shared with TRBD1. Germline assignment: CDR1 ENHRY and CDR2 SYGVKD. The CDR3 has 15 amino acids. Trimming took 0 bases from V and 5 from J; bases not matched to a gene: 3.